A selection of T cell receptor beta chains follows, all from one sample in a study of CD8+CD57+ T cells in acquired aplastic anemia. Each CDR3 protein gets one entry after TCRdb re-called the reads with MiXCR. The data show roughly 180,000 distinct CDR3 sequences, with 55% to 65% seen just once and about 42% held by the top ten. Material for sequencing was sorted CD4+, CD8+, or CD8+CD57+ T cells (not recorded which) from PBMCs. These receptors all come from a human donor with aplastic anemia. CDR3s include the opening cysteine and the closing phenylalanine or tryptophan. Fields, in order: CDR3 DNA, CDR3 protein, D gene, CDR3 length, J gene, V gene, clone size. The D gene is left open where the match is weak. Part of the rows lack a size; the others show once, few, many or a class for expanded clones.

cdr3_nt: TGTGCCAGTAGTATCGGGGGGTTCTCCTACGAGCAGTACTTC; cdr3_aa: CASSIGGFSYEQYF; d_call: TRBD2; cdr3_length: 14; j_call: TRBJ2-7; v_call: TRBV19; clone_size: .
cdr3_nt: TGTGCCATCAGTGAAAGAACAGTCTCTTTGCCAGAGACCCAGTACTTC; cdr3_aa: CAISERTVSLPETQYF; d_call: .; cdr3_length: 16; j_call: TRBJ2-5; v_call: TRBV10-3; clone_size: .
cdr3_nt: TGTGCCAGCGCCCTCCGTCACTCTGGAAACACCATATATTTT; cdr3_aa: CASALRHSGNTIYF; d_call: .; cdr3_length: 14; j_call: TRBJ1-3; v_call: TRBV19; clone_size: .
cdr3_nt: TGTGCCAGCAGCTTGGATGGGGGCCCAGATACGCAGTATTTT; cdr3_aa: CASSLDGGPDTQYF; d_call: .; cdr3_length: 14; j_call: TRBJ2-3; v_call: TRBV7-2; clone_size: few
cdr3_nt: TGTGCCAGCAGTTTGGGAGGGGTGAACACTGAAGCTTTCTTT; cdr3_aa: CASSLGGVNTEAFF; d_call: .; cdr3_length: 14; j_call: TRBJ1-1; v_call: TRBV27; clone_size: .
cdr3_nt: TGTGCCAGCAGCTTGGGTAAAGGGAACACTGAAGCTTTCTTT; cdr3_aa: CASSLGKGNTEAFF; d_call: .; cdr3_length: 14; j_call: TRBJ1-1; v_call: TRBV5-8; clone_size: many
cdr3_nt: TGTGCCAGTAGTATAATGGCAGCAGTCCTCGATGAGCAGTTCTTC; cdr3_aa: CASSIMAAVLDEQFF; d_call: .; cdr3_length: 15; j_call: TRBJ2-1; v_call: TRBV19; clone_size: .
cdr3_nt: TGTGCCACCGATTCGGGGGCGCAGTATTTT; cdr3_aa: CATDSGAQYF; d_call: .; cdr3_length: 10; j_call: TRBJ2-3; v_call: TRBV2; clone_size: few
cdr3_nt: TGTGCCAGCAGCTTAGGGGGACCCAACTCCTACGAGCAGTACTTC; cdr3_aa: CASSLGGPNSYEQYF; d_call: .; cdr3_length: 15; j_call: TRBJ2-7; v_call: TRBV7-8; clone_size: .
cdr3_nt: TGTGCCAGCAGTGAAGCGGGGTGGGGAGGGGCAGATACGCAGTATTTT; cdr3_aa: CASSEAGWGGADTQYF; d_call: TRBD2; cdr3_length: 16; j_call: TRBJ2-3; v_call: TRBV2; clone_size: .
cdr3_nt: TGTGCCACCAGTGATCGGACAGGGGTGGGAGCTTTCTTT; cdr3_aa: CATSDRTGVGAFF; d_call: TRBD1; cdr3_length: 13; j_call: TRBJ1-1; v_call: TRBV24-1; clone_size: once
cdr3_nt: TGTGCCAGCAATGGACAGGAGAACACTGAAGCTTTCTTT; cdr3_aa: CASNGQENTEAFF; d_call: TRBD1; cdr3_length: 13; j_call: TRBJ1-1; v_call: TRBV2; clone_size: .
cdr3_nt: TGCAGTGCTAGATGGGACCGGGCTAATGAAAAACTGTTTTTT; cdr3_aa: CSARWDRANEKLFF; d_call: .; cdr3_length: 14; j_call: TRBJ1-4; v_call: TRBV20-1; clone_size: many
cdr3_nt: TGTGCCAGCAGTTCCGGTGGGGCTGAAGCTTTCTTT; cdr3_aa: CASSSGGAEAFF; d_call: .; cdr3_length: 12; j_call: TRBJ1-1; v_call: TRBV6-5; clone_size: many
cdr3_nt: TGTGCCAGCTCACCAGGACAGTCCTACAATGAGCAGTTCTTC; cdr3_aa: CASSPGQSYNEQFF; d_call: .; cdr3_length: 14; j_call: TRBJ2-1; v_call: TRBV18; clone_size: .
cdr3_nt: TGTGCCAGCAGTAGCGGGACTAGCGGGACCTACGAGCAGTACTTC; cdr3_aa: CASSSGTSGTYEQYF; d_call: TRBD2; cdr3_length: 15; j_call: TRBJ2-7; v_call: TRBV12-3/TRBV12-4; clone_size: .
cdr3_nt: TGTGCCACCGGGAAGGCAGGGGCCCTCTACGAGCAGTACTTC; cdr3_aa: CATGKAGALYEQYF; d_call: .; cdr3_length: 14; j_call: TRBJ2-7; v_call: TRBV24-1; clone_size: .
cdr3_nt: TGCGCCAGCAGCTTAAGCGGGGGGAGGAATGAGCAGTTCTTC; cdr3_aa: CASSLSGGRNEQFF; d_call: TRBD2; cdr3_length: 14; j_call: TRBJ2-1; v_call: TRBV5-1; clone_size: few
cdr3_nt: TGTGCCAGCAGTGACCCCCCGGGCTCCTACGAGCAGTACTTC; cdr3_aa: CASSDPPGSYEQYF; d_call: .; cdr3_length: 14; j_call: TRBJ2-7; v_call: TRBV2; clone_size: .
cdr3_nt: TGTGCCAGTAGTATAGGTTGGACAGGCTCCTACGAGCAGTACTTC; cdr3_aa: CASSIGWTGSYEQYF; d_call: TRBD1; cdr3_length: 15; j_call: TRBJ2-7; v_call: TRBV19; clone_size: .
cdr3_nt: TGCGCCAGCAGTTCATATCGGGGGCAAGGAAATGAGCAGTTCTTC; cdr3_aa: CASSSYRGQGNEQFF; d_call: .; cdr3_length: 15; j_call: TRBJ2-1; v_call: TRBV4-1; clone_size: .
cdr3_nt: TGTGCCACCAGTGACCCCACGACAGGGGAAGCCTATGGCTACACCTTC; cdr3_aa: CATSDPTTGEAYGYTF; d_call: TRBD1; cdr3_length: 16; j_call: TRBJ1-2; v_call: TRBV24-1; clone_size: .
cdr3_nt: TGTGCCAGCAGCCGACAGTTGAGAGAGACCCAGTACTTC; cdr3_aa: CASSRQLRETQYF; d_call: .; cdr3_length: 13; j_call: TRBJ2-5; v_call: TRBV5-6; clone_size: .
cdr3_nt: TGTGCCAGGTCGGACACAGGGAACTATGGCTACACCTTC; cdr3_aa: CARSDTGNYGYTF; d_call: .; cdr3_length: 13; j_call: TRBJ1-2; v_call: TRBV10-3; clone_size: few
cdr3_nt: TGTGCCAGCAGCTCCGGGACTAGATTCGGGACCCAGTACTTC; cdr3_aa: CASSSGTRFGTQYF; d_call: TRBD2; cdr3_length: 14; j_call: TRBJ2-5; v_call: TRBV5-5; clone_size: .
cdr3_nt: TGTGCCAGCAGCCCCCCCCTCCAAGAGACCCAGTACTTC; cdr3_aa: CASSPPLQETQYF; d_call: .; cdr3_length: 13; j_call: TRBJ2-5; v_call: TRBV2; clone_size: once
cdr3_nt: TGCAGCGTTGAAGCTCCTCCGATCGGCCCCTTCAAAGCTTTCTTT; cdr3_aa: CSVEAPPIGPFKAFF; d_call: .; cdr3_length: 15; j_call: TRBJ1-1; v_call: TRBV29-1; clone_size: .